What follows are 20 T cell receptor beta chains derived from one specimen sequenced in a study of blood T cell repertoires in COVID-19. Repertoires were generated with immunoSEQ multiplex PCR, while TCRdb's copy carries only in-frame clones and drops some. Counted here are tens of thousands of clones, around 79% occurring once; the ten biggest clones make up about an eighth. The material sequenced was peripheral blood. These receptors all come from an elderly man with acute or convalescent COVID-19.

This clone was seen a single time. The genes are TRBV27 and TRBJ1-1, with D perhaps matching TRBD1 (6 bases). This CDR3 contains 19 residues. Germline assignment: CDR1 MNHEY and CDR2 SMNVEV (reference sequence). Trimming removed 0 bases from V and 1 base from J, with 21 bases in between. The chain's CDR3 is CASSLSIRTQLGANTEAFF. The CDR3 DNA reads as TGTGCCAGCAGTTTATCTATTCGAACCCAATTGGGGGCGAACACTGAAGCTTTCTTT.

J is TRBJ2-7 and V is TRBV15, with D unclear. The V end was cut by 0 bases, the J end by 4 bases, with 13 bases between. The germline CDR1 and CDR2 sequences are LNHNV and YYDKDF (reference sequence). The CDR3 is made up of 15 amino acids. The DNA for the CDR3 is TGTGCCACCAGCAGAGATCTAGGAATATTGTACGAGCAGTACTTC. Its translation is CATSRDLGILYEQYF.

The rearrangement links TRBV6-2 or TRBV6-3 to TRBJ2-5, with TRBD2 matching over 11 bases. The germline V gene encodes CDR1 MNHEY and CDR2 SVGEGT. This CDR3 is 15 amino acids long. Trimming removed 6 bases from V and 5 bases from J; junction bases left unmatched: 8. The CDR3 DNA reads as TGTGCCAGCAGCGCCACTAGCGGGGGATGGGAGACCCAGTACTTC. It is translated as CASSATSGGWETQYF.

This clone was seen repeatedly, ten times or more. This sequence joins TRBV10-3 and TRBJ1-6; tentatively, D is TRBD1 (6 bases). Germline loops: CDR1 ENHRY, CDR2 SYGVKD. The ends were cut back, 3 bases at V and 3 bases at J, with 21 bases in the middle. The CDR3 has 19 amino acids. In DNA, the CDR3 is TGTGCCATCAGTGAATATCCTATGGGGGCGGGAGGCTATAATTCACCCCTCCACTTT. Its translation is CAISEYPMGAGGYNSPLHF.

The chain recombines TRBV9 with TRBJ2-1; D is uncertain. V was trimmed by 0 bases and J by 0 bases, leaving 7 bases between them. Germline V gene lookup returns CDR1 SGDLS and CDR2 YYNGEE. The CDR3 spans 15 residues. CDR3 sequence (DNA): TGTGCCAGCAGCGTAGAGGAGAGCTCCTACAATGAGCAGTTCTTC. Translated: CASSVEESSYNEQFF. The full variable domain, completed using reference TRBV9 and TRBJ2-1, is DSGVTQTPKHLITATGQRVTLRCSPRSGDLSVYWYQQSLDQGLQFLIQYYNGEERAKGNILERFSAQQFPDLHSELNLSSLELGDSALYFCASSVEESSYNEQFFGPGTRLTVL.

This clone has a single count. The CDR3 nucleotides are TGTGCCAGCAGCTTACAGGGGGCTGACAATGAGCAGTTCTTC. It encodes CASSLQGADNEQFF. The rearrangement joins TRBV7-2 to TRBJ2-1; 8 bases are shared with TRBD1. The CDR3 has 14 residues. Trimming took 2 bases from V and 5 from J; bases not matched to a gene: 2. Germline CDR1 and CDR2: SGHTA and FQGNSA.

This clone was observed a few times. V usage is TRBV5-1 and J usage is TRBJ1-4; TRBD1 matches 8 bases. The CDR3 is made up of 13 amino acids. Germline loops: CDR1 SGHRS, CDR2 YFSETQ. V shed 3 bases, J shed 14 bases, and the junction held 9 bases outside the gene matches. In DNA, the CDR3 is TGCGCCAGCAGCTCCGGACAGGGTGATGTGCTGTTTTTT. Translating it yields CASSSGQGDVLFF.

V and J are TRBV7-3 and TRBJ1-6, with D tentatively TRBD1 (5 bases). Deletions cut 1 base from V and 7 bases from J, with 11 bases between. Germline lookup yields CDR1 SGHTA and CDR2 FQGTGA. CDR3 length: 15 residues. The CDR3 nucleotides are TGTGCCAGCAGCTTAATTCAGGGAGGCAATTCACCCCTCCACTTT. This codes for CASSLIQGGNSPLHF.

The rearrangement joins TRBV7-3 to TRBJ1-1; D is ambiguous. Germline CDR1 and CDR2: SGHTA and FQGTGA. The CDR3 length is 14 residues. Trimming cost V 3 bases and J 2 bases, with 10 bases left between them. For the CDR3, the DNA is TGTGCCAGCAGCTTCACTCCAGGTAACACTGAAGCTTTCTTT. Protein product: CASSFTPGNTEAFF.

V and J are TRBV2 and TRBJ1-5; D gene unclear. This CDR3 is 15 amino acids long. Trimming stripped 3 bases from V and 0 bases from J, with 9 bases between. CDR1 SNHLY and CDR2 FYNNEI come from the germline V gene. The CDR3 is CASSEALFSNQPQHF. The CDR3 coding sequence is TGTGCCAGCAGTGAGGCCCTTTTTAGCAATCAGCCCCAGCATTTT. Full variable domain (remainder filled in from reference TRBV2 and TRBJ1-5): EPEVTQTPSHQVTQMGQEVILRCVPISNHLYFYWYRQILGQKVEFLVSFYNNEISEKSEIFDDQFSVERPDGSNFTLKIRSTKLEDSAMYFCASSEALFSNQPQHFGDGTRLSIL.

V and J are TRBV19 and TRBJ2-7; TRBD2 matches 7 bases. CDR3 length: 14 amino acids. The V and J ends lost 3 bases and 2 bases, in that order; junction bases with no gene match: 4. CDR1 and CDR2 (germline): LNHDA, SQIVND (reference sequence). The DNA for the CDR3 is TGTGCCAGTAGTATGAATCGGGGGGCCTACGAGCAGTACTTC. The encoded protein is CASSMNRGAYEQYF.

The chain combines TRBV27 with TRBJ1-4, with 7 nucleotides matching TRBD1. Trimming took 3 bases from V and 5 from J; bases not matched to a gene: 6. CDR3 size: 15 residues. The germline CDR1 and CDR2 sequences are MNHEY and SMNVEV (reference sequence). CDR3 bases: TGTGCCAGCAGTTTCCGGCAGGGGGTCAATGAAAAACTGTTTTTT. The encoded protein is CASSFRQGVNEKLFF.

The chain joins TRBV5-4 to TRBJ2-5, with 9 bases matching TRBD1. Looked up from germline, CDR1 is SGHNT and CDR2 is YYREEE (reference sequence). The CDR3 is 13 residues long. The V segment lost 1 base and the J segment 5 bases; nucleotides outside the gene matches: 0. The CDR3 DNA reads TGTGCCAGCAGCTTGACAGGGGGCGAGACCCAGTACTTC. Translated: CASSLTGGETQYF.

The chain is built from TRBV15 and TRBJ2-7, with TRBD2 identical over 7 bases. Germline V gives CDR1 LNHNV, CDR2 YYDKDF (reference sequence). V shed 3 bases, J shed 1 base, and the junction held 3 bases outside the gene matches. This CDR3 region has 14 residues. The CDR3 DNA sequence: TGTGCCACCAGCAGCGGGGGGACTTCCTACGAGCAGTACTTC. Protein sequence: CATSSGGTSYEQYF.

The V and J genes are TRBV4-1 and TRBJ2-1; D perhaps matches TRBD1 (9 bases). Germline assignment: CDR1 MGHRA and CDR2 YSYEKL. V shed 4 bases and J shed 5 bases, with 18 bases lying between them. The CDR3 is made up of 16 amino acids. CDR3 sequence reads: CASSLGGDRVDNEQFF. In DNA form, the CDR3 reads TGCGCCAGCAGCCTCGGGGGGGACAGGGTGGACAATGAGCAGTTCTTC.

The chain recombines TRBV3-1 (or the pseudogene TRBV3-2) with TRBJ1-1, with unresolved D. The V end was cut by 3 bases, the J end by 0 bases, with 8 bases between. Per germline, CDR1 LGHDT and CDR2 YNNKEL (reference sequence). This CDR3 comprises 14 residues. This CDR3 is CASSQSGMNTEAFF. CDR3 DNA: TGTGCCAGCAGCCAGTCGGGAATGAACACTGAAGCTTTCTTT.

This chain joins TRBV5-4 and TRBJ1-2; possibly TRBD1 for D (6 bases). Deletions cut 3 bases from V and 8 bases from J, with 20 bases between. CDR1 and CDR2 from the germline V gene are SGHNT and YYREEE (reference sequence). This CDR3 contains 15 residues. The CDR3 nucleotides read TGTGCCAGCAGCTCAGGAGCCTTGGGGGCTGAGGGCTACACCTTC. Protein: CASSSGALGAEGYTF.

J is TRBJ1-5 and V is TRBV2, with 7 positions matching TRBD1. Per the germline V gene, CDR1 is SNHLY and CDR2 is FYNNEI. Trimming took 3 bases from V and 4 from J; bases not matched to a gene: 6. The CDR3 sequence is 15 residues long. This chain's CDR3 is CASSEEGAGNQPQHF. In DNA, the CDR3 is TGTGCCAGCAGTGAGGAGGGGGCTGGGAATCAGCCCCAGCATTTT.

CDR3 sequence (DNA): TGTGCCAGCAGCTTGGGAGGGTTTACTGAAGCTTTCTTT. Residues: CASSLGGFTEAFF. This chain connects TRBV7-3 to TRBJ1-1; no definite D call. The CDR3 is 13 residues long. Germline loops: CDR1 SGHTA, CDR2 FQGTGA. Trimming left V 3 bases short and J 5 bases short, with 10 bases between.

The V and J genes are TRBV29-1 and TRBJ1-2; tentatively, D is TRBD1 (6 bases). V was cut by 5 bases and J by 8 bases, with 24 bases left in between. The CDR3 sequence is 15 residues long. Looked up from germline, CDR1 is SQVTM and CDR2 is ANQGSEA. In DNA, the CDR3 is TGCAGCGTTCTCCAAGTGAGGGACATACAGCAGGGCTACACCTTC. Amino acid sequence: CSVLQVRDIQQGYTF.